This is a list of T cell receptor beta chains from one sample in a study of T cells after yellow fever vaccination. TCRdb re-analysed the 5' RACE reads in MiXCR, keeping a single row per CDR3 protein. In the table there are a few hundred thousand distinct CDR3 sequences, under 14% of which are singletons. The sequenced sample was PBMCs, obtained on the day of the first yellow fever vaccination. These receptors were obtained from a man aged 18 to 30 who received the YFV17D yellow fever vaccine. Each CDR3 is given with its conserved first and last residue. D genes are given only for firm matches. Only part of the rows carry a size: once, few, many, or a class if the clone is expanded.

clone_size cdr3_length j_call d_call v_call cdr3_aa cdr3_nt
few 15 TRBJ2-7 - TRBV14 CASSQDWVFSYEQYF TGTGCCAGCAGCCAAGATTGGGTGTTCTCCTACGAGCAGTACTTC
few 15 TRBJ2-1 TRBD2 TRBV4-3 CASSQLTSGWDEQFF TGCGCCAGCAGCCAACTGACTAGCGGTTGGGATGAGCAGTTCTTC
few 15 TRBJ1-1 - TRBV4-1 CASSQVENRRTEAFF TGCGCCAGCAGCCAAGTAGAAAACAGGAGGACTGAAGCTTTCTTT
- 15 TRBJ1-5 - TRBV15 CATSRDPLSNQPQHF TGTGCCACCAGCAGAGATCCCCTTAGCAATCAGCCCCAGCATTTT
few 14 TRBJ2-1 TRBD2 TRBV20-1 CSAREAGGPVEQFF TGCAGTGCTAGAGAGGCGGGGGGGCCTGTTGAGCAGTTCTTC
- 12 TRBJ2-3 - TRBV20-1 CSASILEDTQYF TGCAGTGCTAGTATCTTGGAGGATACGCAGTATTTT
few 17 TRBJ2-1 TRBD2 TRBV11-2 CASSPDSGTSGYNEQFF TGTGCCAGCAGCCCGGACTCCGGGACTAGCGGTTACAATGAGCAGTTCTTC
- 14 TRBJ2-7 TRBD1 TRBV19 CASSKRGQGWEQYF TGTGCCAGTAGTAAACGGGGACAGGGGTGGGAGCAGTACTTC
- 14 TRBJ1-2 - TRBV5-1 CASSTGTSNYGYTF TGCGCCAGCAGCACCGGGACATCAAACTATGGCTACACCTTC
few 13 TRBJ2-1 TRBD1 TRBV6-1 CASTGTGDYEQFF TGTGCCAGTACCGGGACAGGGGATTATGAGCAGTTCTTC
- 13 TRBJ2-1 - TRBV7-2 CASSPGTKREQFF TGTGCCAGCAGCCCCGGGACGAAGAGGGAGCAGTTCTTC
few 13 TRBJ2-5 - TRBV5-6 CASSSWMAETQYF TGTGCCAGCAGCTCTTGGATGGCAGAGACCCAGTACTTC
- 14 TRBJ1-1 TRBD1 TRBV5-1 CASSPQGARTEAFF TGCGCCAGCAGCCCACAGGGGGCGAGAACTGAAGCTTTCTTT
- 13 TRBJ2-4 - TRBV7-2 CASSSEQGGIQYF TGTGCCAGCAGCTCAGAGCAAGGGGGCATTCAGTACTTC
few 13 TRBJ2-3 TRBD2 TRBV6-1 CASTSGGTDTQYF TGTGCCAGCACTAGCGGGGGCACAGATACGCAGTATTTT
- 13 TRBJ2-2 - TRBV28 CASTVLNTGELFF TGTGCCAGCACCGTTTTAAACACCGGGGAGCTGTTTTTT
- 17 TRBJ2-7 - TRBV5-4 CASSLGGTSGDRHEQYF TGTGCCAGCAGCTTGGGGGGAACGTCCGGAGACCGCCACGAGCAGTACTTC
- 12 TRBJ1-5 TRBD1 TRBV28 CASSRGQAAQHF TGTGCCAGCAGCCGTGGACAGGCAGCCCAGCATTTT
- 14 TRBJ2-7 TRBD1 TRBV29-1 CSVDGTGENYEQYF TGCAGCGTTGACGGGACAGGGGAAAACTACGAGCAGTACTTC
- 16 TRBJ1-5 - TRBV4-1 CASSQDRAGGNQPQHF TGCGCCAGCAGCCAAGATCGAGCAGGGGGCAATCAGCCCCAGCATTTT
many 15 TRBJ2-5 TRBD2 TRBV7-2 CASSFRLAGEETQYF TGTGCCAGCAGCTTCCGACTAGCGGGGGAAGAGACCCAGTACTTC
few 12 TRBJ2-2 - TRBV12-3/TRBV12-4 CASSFWPGELFF TGTGCCAGCAGTTTTTGGCCCGGGGAGCTGTTTTTT
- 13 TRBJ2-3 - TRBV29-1 CSVGGRNTDTQYF TGCAGCGTTGGGGGGCGTAACACAGATACGCAGTATTTT
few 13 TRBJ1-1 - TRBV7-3 CASSSNSNTEAFF TGTGCCAGCAGCTCAAACAGTAACACTGAAGCTTTCTTT
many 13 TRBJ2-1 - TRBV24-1 CATSVAGNFEQFF TGTGCCACCAGTGTGGCAGGGAATTTTGAGCAGTTCTTC
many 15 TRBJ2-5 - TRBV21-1 CASSKPRQLEETQYF TGTGCCAGCAGCAAACCCCGACAGCTTGAGGAGACCCAGTACTTC
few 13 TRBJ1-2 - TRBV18 CASSPQENYGYTF TGTGCCAGCTCACCCCAGGAAAACTATGGCTACACCTTC
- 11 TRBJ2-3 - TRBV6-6 CASWKGDTQYF TGTGCCAGTTGGAAGGGGGATACGCAGTATTTT
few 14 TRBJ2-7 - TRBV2 CATRRDHGYYEQYF TGTGCCACGCGACGGGACCACGGGTACTACGAGCAGTACTTC
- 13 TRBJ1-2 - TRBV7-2 CASSTLHGDGYTF TGTGCCAGCAGCACCCTTCACGGGGATGGCTACACCTTC
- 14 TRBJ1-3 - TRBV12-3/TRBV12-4 CASSFLLGAYTIYF TGTGCCAGCAGTTTTTTGTTGGGGGCTTACACCATATATTTT
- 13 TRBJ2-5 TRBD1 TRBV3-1 CASRGDSKFDQYF TGTGCCAGCAGGGGGGACAGCAAGTTCGACCAGTACTTC